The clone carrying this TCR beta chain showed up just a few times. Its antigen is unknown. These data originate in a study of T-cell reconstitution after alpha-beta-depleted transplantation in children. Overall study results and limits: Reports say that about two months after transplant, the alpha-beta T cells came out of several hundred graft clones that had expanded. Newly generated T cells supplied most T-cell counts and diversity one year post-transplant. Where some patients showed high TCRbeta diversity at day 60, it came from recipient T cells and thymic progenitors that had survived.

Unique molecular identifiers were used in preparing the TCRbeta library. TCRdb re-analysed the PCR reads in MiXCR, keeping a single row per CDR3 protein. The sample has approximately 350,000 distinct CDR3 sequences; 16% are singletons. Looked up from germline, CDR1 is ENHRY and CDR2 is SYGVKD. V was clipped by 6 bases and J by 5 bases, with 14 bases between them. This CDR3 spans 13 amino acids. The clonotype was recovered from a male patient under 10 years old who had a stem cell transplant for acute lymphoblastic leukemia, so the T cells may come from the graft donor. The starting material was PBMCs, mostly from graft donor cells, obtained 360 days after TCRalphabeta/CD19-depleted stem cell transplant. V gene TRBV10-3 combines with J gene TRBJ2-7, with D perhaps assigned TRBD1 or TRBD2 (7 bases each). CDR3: CAISSGGDNEQYF. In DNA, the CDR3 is TGTGCCATCAGCTCAGGGGGGGACAACGAGCAGTACTTC.